This T cell receptor beta chain was observed in a study of T-cell reconstitution after alpha-beta-depleted transplantation in children. Preparation of the TCRbeta library involved a method that used unique molecular identifiers. TCRdb processed the PCR reads anew with MiXCR; each CDR3 protein has one entry. This sample yields hundreds of thousands of distinct CDR3 sequences, of which 16% are seen a single time; approximately 1% belongs to the top ten. With 2 bases clipped from V and 8 bases from J, the junction kept 6 bases outside the gene matches. CDR3 length: 14 amino acids. This receptor was identified in a human donor who donated a stem cell graft to a child with acute myeloid leukemia. The source was PBMCs from the stem cell graft donor, collected from the stem cell graft. The chain couples TRBV12-3 or TRBV12-4 to TRBJ1-2; 9 bases are a match to TRBD1. The CDR3 loop is CASSLYRQGDGYTF. The CDR3, as DNA: TGTGCCAGCAGTTTATATCGACAGGGGGACGGCTACACCTTC.